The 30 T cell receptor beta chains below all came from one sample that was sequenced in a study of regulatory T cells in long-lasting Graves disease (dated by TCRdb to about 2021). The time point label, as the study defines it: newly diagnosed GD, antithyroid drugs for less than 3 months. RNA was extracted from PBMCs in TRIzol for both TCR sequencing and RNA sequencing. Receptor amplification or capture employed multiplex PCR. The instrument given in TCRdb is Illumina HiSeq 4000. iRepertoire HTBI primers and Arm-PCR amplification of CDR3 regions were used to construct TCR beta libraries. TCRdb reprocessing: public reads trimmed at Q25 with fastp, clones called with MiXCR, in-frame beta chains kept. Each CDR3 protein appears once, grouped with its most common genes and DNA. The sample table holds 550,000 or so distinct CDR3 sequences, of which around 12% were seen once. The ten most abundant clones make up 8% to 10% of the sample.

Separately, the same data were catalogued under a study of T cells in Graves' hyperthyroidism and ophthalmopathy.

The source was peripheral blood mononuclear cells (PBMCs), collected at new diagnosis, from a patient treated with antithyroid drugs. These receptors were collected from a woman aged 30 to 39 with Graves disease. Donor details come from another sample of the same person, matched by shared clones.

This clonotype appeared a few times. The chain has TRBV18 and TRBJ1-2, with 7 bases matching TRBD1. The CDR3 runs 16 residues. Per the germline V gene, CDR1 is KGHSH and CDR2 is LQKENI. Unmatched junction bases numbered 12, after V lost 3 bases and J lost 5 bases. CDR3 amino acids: CASSPALEGTAYGYTF. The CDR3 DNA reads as TGTGCCAGCTCACCCGCACTAGAGGGGACAGCTTATGGCTACACCTTC.

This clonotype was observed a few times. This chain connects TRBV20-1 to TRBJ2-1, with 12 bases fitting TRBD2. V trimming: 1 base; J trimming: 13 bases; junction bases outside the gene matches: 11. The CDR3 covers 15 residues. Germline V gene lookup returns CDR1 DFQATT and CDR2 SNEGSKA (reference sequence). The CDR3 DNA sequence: TGCAGTGCTAGAGCCACTAGCGGGAGGTTCTTTCACCAGTTCTTC. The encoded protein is CSARATSGRFFHQFF.

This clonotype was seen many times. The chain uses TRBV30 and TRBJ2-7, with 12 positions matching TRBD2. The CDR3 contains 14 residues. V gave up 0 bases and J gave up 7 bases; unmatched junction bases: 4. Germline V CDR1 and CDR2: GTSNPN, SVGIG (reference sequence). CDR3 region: CAWSVLAGGREQYF. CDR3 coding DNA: TGTGCCTGGAGTGTACTAGCGGGAGGCCGGGAGCAGTACTTC. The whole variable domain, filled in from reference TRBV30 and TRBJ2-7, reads SQTIHQWPATLVQPVGSPLSLECTVEGTSNPNLYWYRQAAGRGLQLLFYSVGIGQISSEVPQNLSASRPQDRQFILSSKKLLLSDSGFYLCAWSVLAGGREQYFGPGTRLTVT.

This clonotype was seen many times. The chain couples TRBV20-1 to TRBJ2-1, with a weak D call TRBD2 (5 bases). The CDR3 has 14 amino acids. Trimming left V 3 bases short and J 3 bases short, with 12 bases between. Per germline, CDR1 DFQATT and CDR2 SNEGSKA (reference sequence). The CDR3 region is CSASSPRDYNEQFF. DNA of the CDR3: TGCAGTGCTAGTTCTCCGAGGGACTACAATGAGCAGTTCTTC.

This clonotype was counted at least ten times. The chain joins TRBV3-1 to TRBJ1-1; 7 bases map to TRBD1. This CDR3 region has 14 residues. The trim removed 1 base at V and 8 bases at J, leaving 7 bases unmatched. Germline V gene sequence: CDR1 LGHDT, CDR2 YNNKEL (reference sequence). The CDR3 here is CASSQGVTGREAFF. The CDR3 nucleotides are TGTGCCAGCAGCCAAGGTGTGACAGGGAGAGAAGCTTTCTTT.

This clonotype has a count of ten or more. The CDR3 DNA reads as TGCAGTGCCCTGGGGCTAGCGGGAACTAATGAGCAGTTCTTC. It specifies CSALGLAGTNEQFF. The gene calls are TRBV20-1 and TRBJ2-1; 9 bases match TRBD2. V lost 6 bases to trimming and J lost 7 bases; unmatched junction nucleotides: 10. The CDR3 runs 14 residues. Per the germline V gene, CDR1 is DFQATT and CDR2 is SNEGSKA (reference sequence).

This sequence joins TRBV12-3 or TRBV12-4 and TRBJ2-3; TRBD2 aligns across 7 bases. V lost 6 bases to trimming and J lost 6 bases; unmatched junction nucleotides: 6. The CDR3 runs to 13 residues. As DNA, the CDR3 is TGTGCCAGCAGCCACGGACTAGTTGATACGCAGTATTTT. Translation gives CASSHGLVDTQYF.

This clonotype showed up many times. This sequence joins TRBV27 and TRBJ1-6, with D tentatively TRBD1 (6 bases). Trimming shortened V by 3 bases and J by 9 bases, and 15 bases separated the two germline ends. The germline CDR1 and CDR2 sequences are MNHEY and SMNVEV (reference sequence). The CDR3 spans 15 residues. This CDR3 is CASSFLLQGGSPLHF. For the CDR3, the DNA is TGTGCCAGCAGTTTCCTCCTACAGGGAGGTTCACCCCTCCACTTT.

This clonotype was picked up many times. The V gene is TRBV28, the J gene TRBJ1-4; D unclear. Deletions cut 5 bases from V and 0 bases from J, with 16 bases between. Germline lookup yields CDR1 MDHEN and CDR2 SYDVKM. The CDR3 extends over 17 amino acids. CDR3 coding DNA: TGTGCCAGCAGTCCGCGATTCTACAGAGCAACTAATGAAAAACTGTTTTTT. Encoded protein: CASSPRFYRATNEKLFF.

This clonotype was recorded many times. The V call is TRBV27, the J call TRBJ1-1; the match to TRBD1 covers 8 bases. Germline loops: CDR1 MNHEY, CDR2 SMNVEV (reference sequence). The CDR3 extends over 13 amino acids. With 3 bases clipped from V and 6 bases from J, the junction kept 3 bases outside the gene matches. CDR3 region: CASSFQGAAEAFF. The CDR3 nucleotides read TGTGCCAGCAGTTTTCAGGGGGCCGCTGAAGCTTTCTTT.

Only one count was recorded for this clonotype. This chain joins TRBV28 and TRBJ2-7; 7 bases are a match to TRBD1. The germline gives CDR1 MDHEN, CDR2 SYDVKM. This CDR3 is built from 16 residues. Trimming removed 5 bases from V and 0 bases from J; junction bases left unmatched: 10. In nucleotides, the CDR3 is TGTGCCAGCAGTAGGCAGACAGGGCCAAGCTCCTACGAGCAGTACTTC. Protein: CASSRQTGPSSYEQYF.

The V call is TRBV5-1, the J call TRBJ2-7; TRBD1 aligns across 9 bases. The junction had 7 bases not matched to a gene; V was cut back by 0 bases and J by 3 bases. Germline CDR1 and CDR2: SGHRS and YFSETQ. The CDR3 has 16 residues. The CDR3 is CASSLDIRTGDYEQYF. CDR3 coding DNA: TGCGCCAGCAGCTTGGACATACGGACAGGGGACTACGAGCAGTACTTC.

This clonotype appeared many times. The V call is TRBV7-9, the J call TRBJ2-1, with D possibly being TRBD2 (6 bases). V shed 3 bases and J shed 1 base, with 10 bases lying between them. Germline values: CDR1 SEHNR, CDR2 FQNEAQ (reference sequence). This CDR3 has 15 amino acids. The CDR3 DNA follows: TGTGCCAGCAGCTTTGCGGGGATTTCCTACAATGAGCAGTTCTTC. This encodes CASSFAGISYNEQFF.

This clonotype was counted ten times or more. CDR3 sequence reads: CASSWAGVITEAFF. The CDR3, as DNA: TGCGCCAGCAGCTGGGCAGGAGTTATCACTGAAGCTTTCTTT. The chain has TRBV5-1 and TRBJ1-1; D unclear. Germline values: CDR1 SGHRS, CDR2 YFSETQ. The V end was cut by 3 bases, the J end by 4 bases, with 13 bases between. The CDR3 spans 14 residues.

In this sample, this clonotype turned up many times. CDR3 coding DNA: TGTGCCAGCAGACTGGGACAGGGGGCGTACCCCTACGAGCAGTACTTC. Protein sequence: CASRLGQGAYPYEQYF. The chain employs TRBV27 and TRBJ2-7; TRBD1 aligns across 12 bases. Trimming at V came to 6 bases and at J to 2 bases, leaving 8 bases not matched to a gene. CDR3 length: 16 residues. Germline CDR1 reads MNHEY; CDR2 reads SMNVEV (reference sequence).

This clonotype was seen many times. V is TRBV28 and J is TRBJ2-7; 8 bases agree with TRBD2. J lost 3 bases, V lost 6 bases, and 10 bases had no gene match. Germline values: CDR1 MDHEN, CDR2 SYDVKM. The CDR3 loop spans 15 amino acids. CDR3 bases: TGTGCCAGCAGGCTCACTAGCGGTGAAGTCTACGAGCAGTACTTC. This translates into CASRLTSGEVYEQYF.

The CDR3, as DNA: TGTGCCATCAGTGGAAGCGGCGGCACAGATACGCAGTATTTT. The encoded protein is CAISGSGGTDTQYF. The chain is built from TRBV10-3 and TRBJ2-3; D is perhaps TRBD2 (5 bases). Germline values: CDR1 ENHRY, CDR2 SYGVKD. This CDR3 has 14 residues. With 4 bases removed from V and 1 base from J, the gap between germline ends came to 9 bases.

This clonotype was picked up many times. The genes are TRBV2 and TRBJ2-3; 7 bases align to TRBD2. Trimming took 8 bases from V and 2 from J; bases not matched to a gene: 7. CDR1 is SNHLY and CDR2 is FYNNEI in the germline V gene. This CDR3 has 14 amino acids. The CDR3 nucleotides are TGTGCCAGCTTTATAGCGGGCCCCACAGATACGCAGTATTTT. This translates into CASFIAGPTDTQYF.

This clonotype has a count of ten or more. The CDR3 protein is CASYLRGLRGNTGELFF. CDR3 DNA sequence: TGTGCCAGCTACCTTCGGGGGCTGCGAGGTAACACCGGGGAGCTGTTTTTT. The chain is built from TRBV12-3 or TRBV12-4 and TRBJ2-2; D tentatively reads TRBD1 or TRBD2 (6 bases each). V lost 8 bases and J 2 bases, leaving 21 bases between the germline ends. The CDR3 is 17 residues long.

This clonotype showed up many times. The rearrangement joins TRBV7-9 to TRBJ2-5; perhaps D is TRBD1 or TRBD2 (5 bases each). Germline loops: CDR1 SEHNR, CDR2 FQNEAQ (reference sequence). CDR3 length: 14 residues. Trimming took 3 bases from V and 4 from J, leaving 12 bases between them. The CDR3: CASSLDRGVETQYF. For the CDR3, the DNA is TGTGCCAGCAGCTTGGACCGGGGCGTAGAGACCCAGTACTTC.

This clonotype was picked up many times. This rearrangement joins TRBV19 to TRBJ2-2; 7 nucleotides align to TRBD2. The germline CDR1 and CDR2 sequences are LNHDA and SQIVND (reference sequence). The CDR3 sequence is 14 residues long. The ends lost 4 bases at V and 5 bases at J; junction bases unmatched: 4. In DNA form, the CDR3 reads TGTGCCAGTAGTAGACCCGGGAGGACCGGGGAGCTGTTTTTT. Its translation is CASSRPGRTGELFF.

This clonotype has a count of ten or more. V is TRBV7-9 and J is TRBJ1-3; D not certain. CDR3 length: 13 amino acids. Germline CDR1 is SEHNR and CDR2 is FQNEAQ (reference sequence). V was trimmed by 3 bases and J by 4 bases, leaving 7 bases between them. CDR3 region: CASSFGGGNTIYF. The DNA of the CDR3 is TGTGCCAGCAGCTTTGGAGGCGGAAACACCATATATTTT.

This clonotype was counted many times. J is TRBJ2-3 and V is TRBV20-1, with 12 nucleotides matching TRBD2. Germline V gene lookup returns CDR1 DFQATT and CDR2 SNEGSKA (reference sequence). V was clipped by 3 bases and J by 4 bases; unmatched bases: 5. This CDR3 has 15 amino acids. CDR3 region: CSARGASGRADTQYF. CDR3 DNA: TGCAGTGCTAGGGGGGCTAGCGGGAGGGCAGATACGCAGTATTTT.

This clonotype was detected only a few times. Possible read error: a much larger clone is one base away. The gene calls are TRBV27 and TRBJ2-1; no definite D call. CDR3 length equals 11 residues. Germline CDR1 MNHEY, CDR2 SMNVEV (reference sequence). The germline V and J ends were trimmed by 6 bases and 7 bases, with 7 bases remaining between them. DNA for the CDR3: TGTGCCAGCAGCCGAGCTAATGAGCAGTTCTTC. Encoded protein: CASSRANEQFF.

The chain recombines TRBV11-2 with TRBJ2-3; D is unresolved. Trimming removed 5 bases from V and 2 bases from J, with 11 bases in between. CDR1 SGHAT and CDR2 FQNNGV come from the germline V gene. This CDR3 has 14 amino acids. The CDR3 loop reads CASSPMTPTDTQYF. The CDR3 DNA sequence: TGTGCCAGCAGCCCAATGACACCCACAGATACGCAGTATTTT.

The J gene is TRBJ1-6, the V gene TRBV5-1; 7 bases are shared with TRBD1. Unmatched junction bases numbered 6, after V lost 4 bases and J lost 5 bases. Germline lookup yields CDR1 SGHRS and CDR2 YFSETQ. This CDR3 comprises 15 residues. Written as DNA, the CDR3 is TGCGCCAGCAGCAGGGACAGCCGGGATAATTCACCCCTCCACTTT. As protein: CASSRDSRDNSPLHF.

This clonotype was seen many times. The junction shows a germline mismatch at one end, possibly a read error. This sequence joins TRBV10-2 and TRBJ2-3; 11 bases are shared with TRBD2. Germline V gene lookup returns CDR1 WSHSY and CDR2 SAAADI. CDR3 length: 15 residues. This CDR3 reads CASSAGTSGPHTRYF. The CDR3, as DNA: TGCGCCAGCAGTGCCGGGACTAGCGGCCCTCATACGCGGTATTTT.

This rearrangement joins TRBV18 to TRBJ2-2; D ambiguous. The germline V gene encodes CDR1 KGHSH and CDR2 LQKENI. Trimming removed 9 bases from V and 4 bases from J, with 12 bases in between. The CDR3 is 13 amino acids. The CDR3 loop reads CASPTSATGELFF. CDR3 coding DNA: TGTGCCAGTCCGACCAGTGCCACCGGGGAGCTGTTTTTT. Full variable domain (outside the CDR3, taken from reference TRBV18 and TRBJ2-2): NAGVMQNPRHLVRRRGQEARLRCSPMKGHSHVYWYRQLPEEGLKFMVYLQKENIIDESGMPKERFSAEFPKEGPSILRIQQVVRGDSAAYFCASPTSATGELFFGEGSRLTVL.

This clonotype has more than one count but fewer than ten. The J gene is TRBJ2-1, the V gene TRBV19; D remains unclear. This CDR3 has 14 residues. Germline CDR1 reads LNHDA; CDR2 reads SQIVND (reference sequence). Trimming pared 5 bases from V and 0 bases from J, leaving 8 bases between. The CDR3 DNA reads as TGTGCCAGTAGTCGAGGAATCTCCTACAATGAGCAGTTCTTC. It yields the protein CASSRGISYNEQFF.

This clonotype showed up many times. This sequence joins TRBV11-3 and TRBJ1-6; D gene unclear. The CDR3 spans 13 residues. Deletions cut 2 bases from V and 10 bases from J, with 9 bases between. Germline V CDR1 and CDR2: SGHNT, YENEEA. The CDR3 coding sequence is TGTGCCAGCAGCTTACGTGGGCACTCACCCCTCCACTTT. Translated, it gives CASSLRGHSPLHF.